The sequence of this TCR beta chain was determined in a study of siplizumab effects on memory and regulatory T cells (dated by TCRdb to the late 2010s). Turning to the overall study: The study examined how the anti-CD2 antibody siplizumab affects alloreactive T-cell subsets in allogeneic mixed lymphocyte reactions built from human PBMCs. The full study reports these points: Greater diversity appeared to be present in unstimulated naive T cells than in memory T cells, and a substantial contribution to the alloresponse seemed to be made by naive cells. Of the alloreactive CD4+ clones that could be mapped, the Treg-derived share averaged roughly 73% with siplizumab compared with approximately 30% in control reactions. A naive or memory phenotype could not be assigned to roughly 75-95% of proliferating CD4+ or CD8+ clones. The suppressive function of proliferating Tregs from siplizumab cultures was not functionally confirmed. Sequences below about 10^-5 frequency were poorly captured, so only a minor fraction of alloreactive clones could be mapped to unstimulated subsets. The cumulative frequency of alloreactive sequences that could be traced back to unstimulated CD4+ memory T cells was significantly reduced by siplizumab.

Sorted unstimulated T cells and proliferating T cells recovered from mixed lymphocyte reactions were subjected to TCRbeta CDR3 sequencing. Fresh whole blood from under 13 HLA-typed healthy donors was used as the source from which PBMCs were isolated. To map where alloreactive clones came from, unstimulated CD4+ non-regulatory T cells were FACS-sorted. From V the trimming removes 6 bases and from J it removes 0 bases, while the gene matches leave 4 bases of the junction unaccounted for. CDR1 and CDR2 (KGHSH, LQKENI) derive from the germline V gene. The CDR3, cysteine through phenylalanine, is 16 amino acids long. Only the CDR3 part of the read is kept: 48 bases, read in frame from the first base. Library preparation employed the immunoSEQ multiplex PCR assay. The deep sequencing platform assayed about 10^5 TCR templates per sample. Genomic DNA extracted from sorted T cells was the material used for TCRbeta CDR3 sequencing. The authors' analysis ran thus. The R programming language was used for the clonal analysis of the TCRbeta CDR3 data. Unstimulated samples were compared with post-reaction CFSE-low samples to define alloreactive CD4+ and CD8+ clones. By matching sequences to the repertoires of sorted unstimulated Treg and non-Treg cells, each alloreactive CD4+ clone was assigned a regulatory or non-regulatory origin. Imported from immuneACCESS, the table was reduced by TCRdb to in-frame sequences with V and J called. These copies leave out some clones; in studies compared against another copy, an unresolved V gene accounts for under half, and the cause of the remainder is not known. That table gives V, J and clone size, and the DNA gave D and trimming. The sample contains approximately 100,000 clones, 93% of them found a single time. Over 0.15% of the sample comes from the top ten.

Concerning this clone itself: The antigen this receptor binds is unknown. Qualities for individual bases were not recorded, and no much larger clone is one base off.

Here the chain combines TRBV18 and TRBJ2-2; TRBD1 fits 10 bases in the junction. The specimen was non-Treg CD4+ T cells sorted from blood. In light of the paper, this sample's cell subset or site label describes: FACS-sorted unstimulated CD4+ non-regulatory T cells. This clonotype was sampled from a human donor in good health. The base sequence is TGTGCCAGCTCCCAGACAGGGGGCGCGAACACCGGGGAGCTGTTTTTT. Translated, it reads CASSQTGGANTGELFF.